This TCR beta chain originates from a study of CD4 T cells in relation to SARS-CoV-2 and coronaviruses. On this clone: The antigen is undetermined.

Before the COVID-19 pandemic, during about 2010-2019, CD4+ T cells were taken from unexposed donors. CD4+ T cells were isolated from the cells after around 11 days of culture. Data came from immunoSEQ multiplex PCR; TCRdb stores just in-frame clones and leaves some out. The sample carries 25,000 or so clones, roughly 73% recorded once. The sequence came from a human donor in good health. Sequenced sample: CD4+ T cells from PBMCs, cultured in vitro.

CDR3 in DNA: TGTGCCTGGAGTGTACAAGGGGGAGAGACCCAGTACTTC. It encodes CAWSVQGGETQYF. This chain connects TRBV30 to TRBJ2-5; a weak D match, TRBD1 (6 bases). The V gene lost 0 bases and the J gene lost 4 bases, with 9 bases spanning the gap. The CDR3 extends over 13 amino acids. Germline-derived CDR1 and CDR2 are GTSNPN and SVGIG (reference sequence).